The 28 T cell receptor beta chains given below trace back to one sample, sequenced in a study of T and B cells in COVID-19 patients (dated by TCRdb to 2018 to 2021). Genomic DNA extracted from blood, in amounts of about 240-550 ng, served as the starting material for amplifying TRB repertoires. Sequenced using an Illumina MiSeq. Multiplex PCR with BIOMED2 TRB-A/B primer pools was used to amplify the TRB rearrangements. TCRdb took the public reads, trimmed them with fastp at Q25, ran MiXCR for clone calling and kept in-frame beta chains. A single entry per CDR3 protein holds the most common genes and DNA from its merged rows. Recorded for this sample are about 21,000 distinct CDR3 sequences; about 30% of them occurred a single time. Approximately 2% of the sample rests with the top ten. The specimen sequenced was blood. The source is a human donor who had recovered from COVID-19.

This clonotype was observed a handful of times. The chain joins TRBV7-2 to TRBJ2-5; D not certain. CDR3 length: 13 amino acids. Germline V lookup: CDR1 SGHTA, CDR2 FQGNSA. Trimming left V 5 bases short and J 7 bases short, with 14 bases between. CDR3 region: CASSRAMTGTQYF. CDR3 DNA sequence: TGTGCCAGCAGCCGAGCCATGACGGGGACCCAGTACTTC.

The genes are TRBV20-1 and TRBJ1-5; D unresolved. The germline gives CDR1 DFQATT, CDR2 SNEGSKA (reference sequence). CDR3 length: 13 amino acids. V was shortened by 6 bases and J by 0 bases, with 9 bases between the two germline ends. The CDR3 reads CSAQVFSNQPQHF. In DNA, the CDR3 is TGCAGTGCCCAAGTATTTAGCAATCAGCCCCAGCATTTT.

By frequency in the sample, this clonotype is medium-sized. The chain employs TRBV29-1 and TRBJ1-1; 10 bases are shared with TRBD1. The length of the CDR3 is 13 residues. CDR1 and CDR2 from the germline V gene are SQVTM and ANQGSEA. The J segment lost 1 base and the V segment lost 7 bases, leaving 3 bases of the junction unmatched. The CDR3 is CSGDRGRNTEAFF. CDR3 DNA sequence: TGCAGCGGGGACAGGGGAAGGAACACTGAAGCTTTCTTT.

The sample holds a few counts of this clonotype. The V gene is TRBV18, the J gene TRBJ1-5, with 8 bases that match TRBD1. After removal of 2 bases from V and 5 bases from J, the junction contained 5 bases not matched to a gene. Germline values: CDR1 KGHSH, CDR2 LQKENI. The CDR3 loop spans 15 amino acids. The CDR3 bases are TGTGCCAGCTCACCAGACTCAGGGGGCGATCAGCCCCAGCATTTT. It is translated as CASSPDSGGDQPQHF.

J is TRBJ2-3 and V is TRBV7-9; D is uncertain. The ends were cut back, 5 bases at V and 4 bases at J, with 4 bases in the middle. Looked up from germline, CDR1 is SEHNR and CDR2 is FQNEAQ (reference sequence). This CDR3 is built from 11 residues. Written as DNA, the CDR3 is TGTGCCAGCAGCCCCGCAGATACGCAGTATTTT. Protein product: CASSPADTQYF.

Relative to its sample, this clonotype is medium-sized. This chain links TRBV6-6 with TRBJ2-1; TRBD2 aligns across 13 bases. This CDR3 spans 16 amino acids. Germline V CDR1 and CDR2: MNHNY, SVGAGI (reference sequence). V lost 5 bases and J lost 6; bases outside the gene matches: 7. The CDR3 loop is CASSHRTSGGVNEQFF. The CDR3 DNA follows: TGTGCCAGCAGTCACCGGACTAGCGGGGGTGTCAATGAGCAGTTCTTC.

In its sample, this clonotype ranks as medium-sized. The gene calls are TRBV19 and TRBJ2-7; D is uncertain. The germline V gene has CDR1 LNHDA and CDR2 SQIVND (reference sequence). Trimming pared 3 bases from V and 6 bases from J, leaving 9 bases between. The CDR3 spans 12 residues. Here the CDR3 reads CASSMHTGEQYF. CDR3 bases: TGTGCCAGTAGTATGCATACCGGCGAGCAGTACTTC.

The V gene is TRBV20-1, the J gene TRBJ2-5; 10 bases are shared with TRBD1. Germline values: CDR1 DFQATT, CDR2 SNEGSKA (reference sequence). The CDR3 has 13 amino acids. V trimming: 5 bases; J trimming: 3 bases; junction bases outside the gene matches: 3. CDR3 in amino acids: CSAPGTGEETQYF. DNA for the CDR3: TGCAGTGCTCCCGGGACAGGGGAAGAGACCCAGTACTTC.

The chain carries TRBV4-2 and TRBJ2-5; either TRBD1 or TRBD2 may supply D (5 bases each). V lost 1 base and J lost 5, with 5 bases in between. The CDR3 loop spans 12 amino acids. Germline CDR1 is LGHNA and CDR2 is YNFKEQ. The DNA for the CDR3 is TGTGCCAGCAGCCAAGGGGGGGAGACCCAGTACTTC. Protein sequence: CASSQGGETQYF.

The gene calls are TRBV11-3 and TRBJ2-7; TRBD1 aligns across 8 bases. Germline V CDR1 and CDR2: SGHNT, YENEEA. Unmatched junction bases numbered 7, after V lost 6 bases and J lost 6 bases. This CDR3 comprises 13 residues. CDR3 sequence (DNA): TGTGCCAGCAGTCGGGCAGGGGGCGTCGAGCAGTACTTC. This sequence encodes CASSRAGGVEQYF.

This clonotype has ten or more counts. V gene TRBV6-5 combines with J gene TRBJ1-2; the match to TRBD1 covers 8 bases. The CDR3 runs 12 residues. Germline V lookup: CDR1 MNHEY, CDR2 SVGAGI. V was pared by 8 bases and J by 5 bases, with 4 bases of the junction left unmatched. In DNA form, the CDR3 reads TGTGCCAGCTGGACAGGGAATTATGGCTACACCTTC. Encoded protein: CASWTGNYGYTF.

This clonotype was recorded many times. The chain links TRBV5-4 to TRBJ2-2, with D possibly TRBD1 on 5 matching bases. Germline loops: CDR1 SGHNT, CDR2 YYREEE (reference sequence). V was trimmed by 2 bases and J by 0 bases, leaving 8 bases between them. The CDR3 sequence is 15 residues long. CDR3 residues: CASSLVTANTGELFF. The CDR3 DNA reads TGTGCCAGCAGCTTAGTGACAGCGAACACCGGGGAGCTGTTTTTT.

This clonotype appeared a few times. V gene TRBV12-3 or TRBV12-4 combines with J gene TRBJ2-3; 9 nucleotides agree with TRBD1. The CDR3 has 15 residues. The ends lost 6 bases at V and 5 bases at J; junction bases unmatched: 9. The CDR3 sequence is CASRPHRGRGDTQYF. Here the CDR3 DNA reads TGTGCCAGCAGACCACACAGGGGGCGTGGAGATACGCAGTATTTT.

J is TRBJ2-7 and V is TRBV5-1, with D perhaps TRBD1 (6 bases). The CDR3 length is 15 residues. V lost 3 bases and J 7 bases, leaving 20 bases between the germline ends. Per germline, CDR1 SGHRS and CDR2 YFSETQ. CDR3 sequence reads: CASSSSSPGAGEQYF. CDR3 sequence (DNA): TGCGCCAGCAGCTCCTCCAGCCCAGGGGCGGGTGAGCAGTACTTC.

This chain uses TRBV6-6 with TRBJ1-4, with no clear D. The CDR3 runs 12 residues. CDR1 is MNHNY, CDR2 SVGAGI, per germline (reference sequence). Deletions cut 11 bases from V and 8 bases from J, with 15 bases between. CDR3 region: CACANRLEKLFF. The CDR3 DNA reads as TGTGCCTGCGCAAATAGGTTAGAAAAACTGTTTTTT.

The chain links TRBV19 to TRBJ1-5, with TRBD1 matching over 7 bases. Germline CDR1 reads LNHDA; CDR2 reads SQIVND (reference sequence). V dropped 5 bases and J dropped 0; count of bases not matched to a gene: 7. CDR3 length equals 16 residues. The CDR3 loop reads CASSLPGQVSNQPQHF. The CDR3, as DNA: TGTGCCAGTAGTCTCCCCGGACAGGTTAGCAATCAGCCCCAGCATTTT.

The CDR3 protein is CAWSVRGGSPLHF. For the CDR3, the DNA is TGTGCCTGGAGTGTACGCGGCGGTTCACCCCTCCACTTT. The J gene is TRBJ1-6, the V gene TRBV30; the D is unclear. Germline V gene data show CDR1 as GTSNPN and CDR2 as SVGIG (reference sequence). Trimming removed 0 bases at V and 9 bases at J, with 9 bases between. This CDR3 contains 13 residues.

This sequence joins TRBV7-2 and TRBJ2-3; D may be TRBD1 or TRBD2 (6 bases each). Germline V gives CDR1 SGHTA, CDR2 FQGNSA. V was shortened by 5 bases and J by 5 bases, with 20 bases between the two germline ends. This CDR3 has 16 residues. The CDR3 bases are TGTGCCAGCAGCCCAAGGGGGGCAGGGGTAGGAGATACGCAGTATTTT. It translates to CASSPRGAGVGDTQYF.

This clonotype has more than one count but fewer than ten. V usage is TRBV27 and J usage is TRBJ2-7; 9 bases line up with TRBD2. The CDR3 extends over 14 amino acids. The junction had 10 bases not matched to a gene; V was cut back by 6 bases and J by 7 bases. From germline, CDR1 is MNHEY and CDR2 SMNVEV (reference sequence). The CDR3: CASSHSAGGREQYF. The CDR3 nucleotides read TGTGCCAGCAGCCATTCCGCGGGGGGGCGGGAGCAGTACTTC.

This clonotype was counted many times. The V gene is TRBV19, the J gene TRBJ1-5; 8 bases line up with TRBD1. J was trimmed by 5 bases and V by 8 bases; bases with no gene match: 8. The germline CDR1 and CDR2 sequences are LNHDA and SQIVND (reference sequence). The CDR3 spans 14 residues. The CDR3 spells CASWGAGGYQPQHF. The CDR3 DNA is TGTGCCAGTTGGGGGGCAGGGGGCTATCAGCCCCAGCATTTT.

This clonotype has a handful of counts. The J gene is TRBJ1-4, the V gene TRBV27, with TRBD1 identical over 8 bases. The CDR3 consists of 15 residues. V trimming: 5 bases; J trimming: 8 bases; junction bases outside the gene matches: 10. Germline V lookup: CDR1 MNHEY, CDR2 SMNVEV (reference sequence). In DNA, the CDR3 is TGTGCCAGCAGTCCCTTTCAGGGGGCCTGGGAAAAACTGTTTTTT. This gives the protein CASSPFQGAWEKLFF.

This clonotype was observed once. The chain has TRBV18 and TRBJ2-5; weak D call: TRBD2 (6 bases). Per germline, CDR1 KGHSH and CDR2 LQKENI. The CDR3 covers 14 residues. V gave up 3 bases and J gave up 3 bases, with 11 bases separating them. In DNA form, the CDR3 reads TGTGCCAGCTCACCCCAGGGAGGCGAAGAGACCCAGTACTTC. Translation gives CASSPQGGEETQYF.

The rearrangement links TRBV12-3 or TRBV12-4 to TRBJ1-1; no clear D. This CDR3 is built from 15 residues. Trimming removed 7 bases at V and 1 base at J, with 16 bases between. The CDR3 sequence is CASIIANLGNTEAFF. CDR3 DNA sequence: TGTGCCAGCATCATCGCCAACCTGGGGAACACTGAAGCTTTCTTT.

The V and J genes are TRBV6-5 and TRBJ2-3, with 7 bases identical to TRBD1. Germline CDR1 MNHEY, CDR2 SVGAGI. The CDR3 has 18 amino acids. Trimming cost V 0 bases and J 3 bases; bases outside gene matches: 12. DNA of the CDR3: TGTGCCAGCAGTTACTCCCCAGCCGGGACAGCCACGACAGATACGCAGTATTTT. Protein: CASSYSPAGTATTDTQYF.

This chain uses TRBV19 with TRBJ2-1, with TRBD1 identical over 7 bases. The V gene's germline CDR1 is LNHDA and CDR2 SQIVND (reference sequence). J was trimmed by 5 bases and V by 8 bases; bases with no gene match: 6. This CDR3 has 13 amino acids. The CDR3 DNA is TGTGCCAGTTTCTCCGGGACAGACAATGAGCAGTTCTTC. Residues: CASFSGTDNEQFF.

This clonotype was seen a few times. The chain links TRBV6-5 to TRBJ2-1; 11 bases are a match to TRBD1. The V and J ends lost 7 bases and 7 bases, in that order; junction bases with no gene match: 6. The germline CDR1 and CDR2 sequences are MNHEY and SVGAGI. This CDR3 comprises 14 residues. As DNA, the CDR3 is TGTGCCAGCAATTTGGACAGGGGGCGGAATGAGCAGTTCTTC. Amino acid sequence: CASNLDRGRNEQFF.

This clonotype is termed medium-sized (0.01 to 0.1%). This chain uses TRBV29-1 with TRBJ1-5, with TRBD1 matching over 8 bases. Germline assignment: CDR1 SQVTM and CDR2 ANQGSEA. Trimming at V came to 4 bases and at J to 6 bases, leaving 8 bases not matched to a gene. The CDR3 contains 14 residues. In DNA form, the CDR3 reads TGCAGCGTTGGGTTACAGGGGGTAGGTCAGCCCCAGCATTTT. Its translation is CSVGLQGVGQPQHF.

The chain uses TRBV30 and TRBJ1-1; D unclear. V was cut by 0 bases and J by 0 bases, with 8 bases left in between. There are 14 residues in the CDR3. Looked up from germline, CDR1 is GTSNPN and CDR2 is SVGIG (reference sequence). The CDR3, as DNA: TGTGCCTGGAGTGTGCGCAGAATGAACACTGAAGCTTTCTTT. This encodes CAWSVRRMNTEAFF.